The rows below give T cell receptor beta chains drawn from one sample of a study of CD4 and CD8 cells across lung adenocarcinoma regions. TCRdb reanalysed the PCR reads using MiXCR and keeps one entry per CDR3 protein. The data show about 12,000 distinct CDR3 sequences, over 45% seen once. Sequenced: CD8+ T cells from the margin of a lung tumor. All receptors come from a male donor with lung adenocarcinoma. The CD4 and CD8 labels of this study may be unreliable. The CDR3 runs from the conserved cysteine through the conserved F or W. A D gene is named only where the DNA matches it firmly. Size is omitted from some rows. Given values are once, few, many or a class for expanded clones.

clone_size	cdr3_length	j_call	d_call	v_call	cdr3_nt	cdr3_aa
NA	15	TRBJ2-4	TRBD2	TRBV6-1	TGTGCCAGCAGACCGGGGGGGACGGCCAAAAACATGCAGTACTTC	CASRPGGTAKNMQYF
NA	17	TRBJ2-5	NA	TRBV6-1	TGTGCCAGCAGTGAAGCGCTTCGGGGACGAGACCAAGTTTCCCCGTACTTC	CASSEALRGRDQVSPYF
NA	14	TRBJ2-3	NA	TRBV7-3	TGTGCCAGCAGCTTAGGGCCGGTCGCAGATACGCAGTATTTT	CASSLGPVADTQYF
many	17	TRBJ2-1	NA	TRBV11-2	TGTGCCAGCAGCTATACCCGATTAGCGGTCCTCGGAGGAGAGCAGTTCTTC	CASSYTRLAVLGGEQFF
many	15	TRBJ1-1	NA	TRBV27	TGTGCCAGCAGTTTATCGATAGGGGGGGCCACTGAAGCTTTCTTT	CASSLSIGGATEAFF
medium-sized	14	TRBJ2-7	TRBD2	TRBV6-1	TGTGCCAGCAGTGTGATAGCGGGGGGCTACGAGCAGTACTTC	CASSVIAGGYEQYF
NA	13	TRBJ2-1	NA	TRBV11-2	TGTGCCAGCAGAAAACAGGGCCCCAATGAGCAGTTCTTC	CASRKQGPNEQFF
many	14	TRBJ1-5	NA	TRBV6-5	TGTGCCAGCAGTTACTCCAGGGGCAATCAGCCCCAGCATTTT	CASSYSRGNQPQHF
once	15	TRBJ2-3	NA	TRBV6-1	TGTGCCAGCAGTGAGGGAGCGAGAGTCAAAGACATGCAGTATTTT	CASSEGARVKDMQYF
NA	14	TRBJ1-4	NA	TRBV6-1	TGTGCCAGCAGGTCCGGGACAAGTTATGAAAAACTGTTTTTT	CASRSGTSYEKLFF
few	16	TRBJ2-5	NA	TRBV10-3	TGTGCCATCAGTGGGTCATCGGCGGGACGAAAAGAGACCCAGTACTTC	CAISGSSAGRKETQYF
NA	15	TRBJ2-3	NA	TRBV6-5	TGTGCCAGCAGTTACACTAGACCAGCACGGGATACGCAGTATTTT	CASSYTRPARDTQYF
few	14	TRBJ2-7	NA	TRBV6-5	TGTGCCAGCAGTTACTCGGAAGGGACCTACGAGCAGTACTTC	CASSYSEGTYEQYF
NA	14	TRBJ2-4	TRBD1	TRBV20-1	TGCAGTGCTACGGGGCAGGGGGCCAAAAATATTCAGTACTTC	CSATGQGAKNIQYF
NA	17	TRBJ2-7	TRBD2	TRBV27	TGTGCCAGCAGTTCGGAACTAGCGGGAGGGGCCAAAGATACGCAGTACTTC	CASSSELAGGAKDTQYF
once	15	TRBJ2-1	TRBD2	TRBV4-3	TGCGCCAGCAGCCAAGCGGCTAGCGGGAACGATGAGCAGTTCTTC	CASSQAASGNDEQFF
NA	12	TRBJ1-2	NA	TRBV7-2	TGTGCCAGCAGCCCAGCAATGAGGGGCTACACCTTC	CASSPAMRGYTF
NA	16	TRBJ2-4	NA	TRBV6-1	TGTGCCAGCAGTGAAGCGGGGCTGGGAGCCACAAACATGCAGTACTTC	CASSEAGLGATNMQYF
many	12	TRBJ1-4	NA	TRBV30	TGTGCCTGGAGTGAAGTCGTTGAAAAACTGTTTTTT	CAWSEVVEKLFF
many	13	TRBJ2-1	NA	TRBV7-7	TGTGCTAGCAGCTCTCAGCGGTACAATGAGCAGTTCTTC	CASSSQRYNEQFF
NA	12	TRBJ2-2	NA	TRBV6-2/TRBV6-3	TGTGCCAGCAGCGGAGTCACCGGGGAGCTGTTTTTT	CASSGVTGELFF
NA	13	TRBJ2-4	NA	TRBV27	TGTGCCAGCAGTCCAATAACCAAAGATATGCAGTATTTC	CASSPITKDMQYF
medium-sized	17	TRBJ2-1	TRBD2	TRBV7-2	TGTGCCAGCAGCTTAGTCGGGGCTAGCGGGAGAGGGAATGAGCAGTTCTTC	CASSLVGASGRGNEQFF
few	13	TRBJ1-2	NA	TRBV6-1	TGTGCCAGCAGTGAAGCTGGGGGCGATGGCTACACCTTC	CASSEAGGDGYTF
NA	16	TRBJ2-4	NA	TRBV6-4	TGTGCCAGCCGTGACGCGGGGCGGGCTGCCAAAAATACGCAGTATTTC	CASRDAGRAAKNTQYF
NA	14	TRBJ2-3	NA	TRBV12-3/TRBV12-4	TGTGCCAGCAGTTTCTCATCGGCCACAGATACGCAGTATTTT	CASSFSSATDTQYF
many	12	TRBJ2-1	NA	TRBV11-3	TGTGCCAGCAGCTCTGTCGGGGAGGTCCAGTTCTTC	CASSSVGEVQFF
many	11	TRBJ2-1	NA	TRBV7-2	TGTGCCAGCAGCAACTACGACGAGCAGTTCTTC	CASSNYDEQFF
many	19	TRBJ2-3	TRBD2	TRBV12-3/TRBV12-4	TGTGCCAGCAGTTTAGTGCTGACTAGCGGGAAAACGAGCACAGATACGCAGTATTTT	CASSLVLTSGKTSTDTQYF
NA	12	TRBJ2-5	NA	TRBV4-1	TGCGCCAGCAGCTCGGACAGAGAGACCCAGTACTTC	CASSSDRETQYF
few	13	TRBJ2-3	NA	TRBV6-2/TRBV6-3	TGTGCCAGCAGTTATCGGAAGACAGATACGCAGTATTTT	CASSYRKTDTQYF
many	14	TRBJ2-7	NA	TRBV10-1	TGCGCCAGCAGTGTCGGAGGTGGCTCCTACGAGCAGTACTTC	CASSVGGGSYEQYF
NA	15	TRBJ2-3	NA	TRBV6-1	TGTGCCAGTCGGACGAGCCGGGGTGGCAAAGATACTCAGTATTTC	CASRTSRGGKDTQYF
many	13	TRBJ1-1	NA	TRBV27	TGTGCCAGCAGTAGAACAACGAACACTGAAGCTTTCTTT	CASSRTTNTEAFF
NA	14	TRBJ2-5	NA	TRBV6-1	TGTGCCAGCAGTGAAGGGGACACACACGAAGAGCAGTACTTC	CASSEGDTHEEQYF